This T cell receptor beta chain is drawn from a study of neurological immune-mediated disorders. This clonotype was found many times. One entry per CDR3 protein, called by TCRdb with MiXCR from the 5' RACE reads. The table records under 40,000 distinct CDR3 sequences, around 4.5% of them present only once. V gave up 2 bases and J gave up 0 bases, with 9 bases separating them. The germline gives CDR1 SGHKS, CDR2 YYEKEE (reference sequence). The CDR3 has 16 amino acids. Sequenced: PBMCs. This clonotype was obtained from a man between 18 and 35 years old in good health. This chain links TRBV5-5 with TRBJ1-6; no firm D call. CDR3 protein: CASSFEGSSYNSPLHF. CDR3 sequence (DNA): TGTGCCAGCAGCTTTGAAGGGAGCTCCTATAATTCACCCCTCCACTTT.